This T cell receptor beta chain derives from a study of naive and memory T cell subsets. As to this clonotype: Its antigen is not known.

After CD4 positive bead selection, the CD4-negative fraction gave CD8 T cells. Cells stained for CD3, CD4, CD8, CD45RA and CD27 were sorted into four subsets. Study-wide findings and caveats: Over 95% of naive TCR sequences appeared only once, unlike memory subsets.

An equimolar mix of two oligonucleotides served as the beta constant-region primer for TRBC1 and TRBC2. Ligation attached a single-stranded oligonucleotide with a 12-nucleotide UMI and the SP2 primer to the cDNA 3' end. Each CDR3 protein is one row after TCRdb ran MiXCR on the UMI-ligation and nested PCR reads. The sample holds about 85,000 distinct CDR3 sequences, approximately 14% seen once. This CDR3 contains 16 residues. V was pared by 7 bases and J by 2 bases, with 9 bases of the junction left unmatched. Germline V gene lookup returns CDR1 LNHDA and CDR2 SQIVND (reference sequence). The clonotype was recovered from a human donor in good health. The source material was central memory CD4+ T cells from blood. This chain links TRBV19 with TRBJ2-1, with TRBD1 matching 9 bases. The chain's CDR3 is CASTFNTGGPYNEQFF. For the CDR3, the DNA is TGTGCCAGTACCTTTAATACAGGGGGCCCCTACAATGAGCAGTTCTTC.